This is a list of T cell receptor beta chains from one sample in a study of T cell repertoires in ileal Crohn's disease. Data came from immunoSEQ multiplex PCR; TCRdb stores just in-frame clones and leaves some out. The sample lists about 3,800 clones, approximately 80% seen once, with roughly 6.3% in the top ten. The sequencing input was ileal tissue. These receptors all stem from an adult with Crohn's disease. CDR3s include the opening cysteine and the closing phenylalanine or tryptophan. D genes are given only for firm matches. Clone size is shown for a subset of rows, as once, few, many or a class of expanded clone.

j_gene | len | d_gene | abundance | v_gene | CDR3nt | CDR3aa
TRBJ1-1 | 14 | . | . | TRBV9 | TGTGCCAGCAGTCCTGGTGGGGGAGGTGCTGAAGCTTTCTTT | CASSPGGGGAEAFF
TRBJ1-5 | 16 | . | once | TRBV18 | TGTGCCAGCTCACCCGGACAGCGATCGAGCAATCAGCCCCAGCATTTT | CASSPGQRSSNQPQHF
TRBJ2-6 | 16 | . | few | TRBV11-2 | TGTGCCAGCAGCCACGGAGGTATATCTGGGGCCAACGTCCTGACTTTC | CASSHGGISGANVLTF
TRBJ1-1 | 17 | TRBD1 | . | TRBV7-2 | TGTGCCAGCAGAAGAGCCCCCAGGGGGGCCCTGAACACTGAAGCTTTCTTT | CASRRAPRGALNTEAFF
TRBJ2-3 | 13 | . | once | TRBV29-1 | TGCAGCGTTGTTCAGACTAGCACAGATACGCAGTATTTT | CSVVQTSTDTQYF
TRBJ2-1 | 14 | . | . | TRBV2 | TGTGCCAGCAGTGACCCGGGGGACTACAATGAGCAGTTCTTC | CASSDPGDYNEQFF
TRBJ1-4 | 17 | TRBD1 | once | TRBV10-3 | TGTGCCATCAGTGAGTCACCGACCGGGACAGGGGTAGAAAAACTGTTTTTT | CAISESPTGTGVEKLFF
TRBJ2-7 | 13 | . | once | TRBV2 | TGTGCCAGGGGGGCAGTTGGGACCTACGAGCAGTACTTC | CARGAVGTYEQYF
TRBJ2-7 | 15 | TRBD1 | . | TRBV7-8 | TGTGCCAGCAGCCCAAACCCCGACAGGGCTTACGAGCAGTACTTC | CASSPNPDRAYEQYF
TRBJ1-3 | 18 | . | large | TRBV7-9 | TGTGCCAGCAGCCCCTCCCAATATGGGGGCAACTCTGGAAACACCATATATTTT | CASSPSQYGGNSGNTIYF
TRBJ2-2 | 16 | . | . | TRBV7-2 | TGTGCCAGCACCCCGGTTGGGGGCTCGAACACCGGGGAGCTGTTTTTT | CASTPVGGSNTGELFF
TRBJ1-3 | 14 | . | . | TRBV7-2 | TGTGCCAGCAGCTTCACGAGCTCTGGAAACACCATATATTTT | CASSFTSSGNTIYF
TRBJ2-1 | 12 | TRBD1 | . | TRBV5-1 | TGCGCCAGCGGGACAGACTACAATGAGCAGTTCTTC | CASGTDYNEQFF
TRBJ2-5 | 15 | TRBD2 | once | TRBV4-1 | TGCGCCAGCAGCCAGACGGGAGGTCCGGGAGAGACCCAGTACTTC | CASSQTGGPGETQYF
TRBJ1-2 | 14 | . | once | TRBV5-4 | TGTGCCAGCAGCTTGTTGGCGGGGGACTATGGCTACACCTTC | CASSLLAGDYGYTF
TRBJ2-5 | 14 | . | once | TRBV7-9 | TGTGCCAGCAGCCGCGGGGCGGGGCAAGAGACCCAGTACTTC | CASSRGAGQETQYF
TRBJ1-1 | 15 | TRBD1 | once | TRBV4-2 | TGTGCCAGCAGCCAAGGGCGAGGGGGCGGCACTGAAGCTTTCTTT | CASSQGRGGGTEAFF
TRBJ2-2 | 14 | . | . | TRBV10-2 | TGCGCCAGCAGTAGGGGGGGCCTGGGCGGGGAGCTGTTTTTT | CASSRGGLGGELFF
TRBJ2-7 | 14 | . | . | TRBV18 | TGTGCCAGCTCACCAGGGGCCAGGGACTACGAGCAGTACTTC | CASSPGARDYEQYF
TRBJ2-7 | 15 | TRBD1 | . | TRBV6-1 | TGTGCCAGCAGTGGAAGGGACAGGGGCACCTACGAGCAGTACTTC | CASSGRDRGTYEQYF
TRBJ2-7 | 15 | TRBD1 | . | TRBV25-1 | TGTGCCAGCAGTGAACCCGGGACAGGGAGAGACGAGCAGTACTTC | CASSEPGTGRDEQYF
TRBJ1-6 | 15 | . | . | TRBV6-1 | TGTGCCAGCAGTGGGGACAAGTTTAGTAATTCCCCCCTCCACTTT | CASSGDKFSNSPLHF
TRBJ1-5 | 14 | . | once | TRBV6-6 | TGTGCCAGCAGCTTGGGGGGGGTCTTTCAGCCCCAGCATTTT | CASSLGGVFQPQHF
TRBJ1-1 | 15 | TRBD1 | . | TRBV19 | TGTGCCAGTAGCCGGGACAGGAGCATGAACACTGAAGCTTTCTTT | CASSRDRSMNTEAFF
TRBJ1-3 | 15 | . | . | TRBV4-1 | TGCGCCAGCAGCCGTATAGGGGTGACTGGAAACACCATATATTTT | CASSRIGVTGNTIYF
TRBJ2-1 | 14 | . | . | TRBV2 | TGTGCCAGCAGTGAGCTACTCTCCTACAATGAGCAGTTCTTC | CASSELLSYNEQFF
TRBJ1-5 | 14 | TRBD1 | . | TRBV29-1 | TGCAGCGCCGTACAGGGGGCAGGCAATCAGCCCCAGCATTTT | CSAVQGAGNQPQHF
TRBJ2-2 | 15 | . | . | TRBV9 | TGTGCCAGCAGCGTACTAGCTGGAGGGGCCGGGGAGCTGTTTTTT | CASSVLAGGAGELFF
TRBJ2-2 | 11 | . | . | TRBV30 | TGTGCGGCGGTTTCGGCCGGGGAGCTGTTTTTT | CAAVSAGELFF
TRBJ1-1 | 13 | . | . | TRBV6-1 | TGTGCCAGCAATCAGGGCTTGAACACTGAAGCTTTCTTT | CASNQGLNTEAFF
TRBJ2-7 | 14 | TRBD1 | . | TRBV12-5 | TGTGCTAGTGGTTCTCCAGGGGGACCCTACGAGCAGTACTTC | CASGSPGGPYEQYF
TRBJ1-2 | 13 | TRBD1 | . | TRBV5-4 | TGTGCCAGCAGGCCGGGACAGGGGATTAGCTACACCTTC | CASRPGQGISYTF
TRBJ1-2 | 14 | . | once | TRBV5-1 | TGCGCCAGCAGCTTGGACAGGGTAGAATATGGCTACACCTTC | CASSLDRVEYGYTF
TRBJ1-6 | 14 | . | . | TRBV5-1 | TGCGCCAGCAGCTTGGAGGCAGCGAATTCACCCCTCCACTTT | CASSLEAANSPLHF
TRBJ2-1 | 14 | TRBD2 | . | TRBV4-1 | TGCGCCAGCAGCCTCCCTACTAGCGGCAATGAGCAGTTCTTC | CASSLPTSGNEQFF
TRBJ1-3 | 16 | . | . | TRBV19 | TGTGCCAGTAGTAACCCATGGACAGAAAGTAGGAACACCATATATTTT | CASSNPWTESRNTIYF
TRBJ2-2 | 16 | . | . | TRBV27 | TGTGCCAGCAGTCCGTTTGGGGCAGCGAACACCGGGGAGCTGTTTTTT | CASSPFGAANTGELFF
TRBJ2-7 | 15 | TRBD1 | . | TRBV7-9 | TGTGCCAGCAGCGCAACGGGACAGGGGCCCTACGAGCAGTACTTC | CASSATGQGPYEQYF
TRBJ2-7 | 14 | TRBD1 | . | TRBV13 | TGTGCCAGCAGCTTAGACGACAGGGTGGGGGAGCAGTACTTC | CASSLDDRVGEQYF
TRBJ1-3 | 14 | . | . | TRBV5-6 | TGTGCCAGCAGCTTGGTCTCCTCTGGAAACACCATATATTTT | CASSLVSSGNTIYF
TRBJ2-7 | 13 | TRBD2 | . | TRBV5-1 | TGCGCCAGCACCATGGGGGGGGCCTACGAGCAGTACTTC | CASTMGGAYEQYF
TRBJ2-7 | 14 | TRBD1 | . | TRBV27 | TGTGCCAGCAGTTTATCGGACAGGGGGCACGAGCAGTACTTC | CASSLSDRGHEQYF
TRBJ2-3 | 16 | TRBD1 | . | TRBV5-1 | TGCGCCAGCAGCTTCACCGGGACAGGGGGTGCAGATACGCAGTATTTT | CASSFTGTGGADTQYF
TRBJ2-6 | 15 | . | . | TRBV6-1 | TGTGCCAGCAGTGGCTCAGGCTCTGGGGCCAACGTCCTGACTTTC | CASSGSGSGANVLTF
TRBJ1-2 | 14 | . | . | TRBV7-2 | TGTGCCAGCAGCGAGGGATTTCCTAACTATGGCTACACCTTC | CASSEGFPNYGYTF
TRBJ1-4 | 13 | . | . | TRBV27 | TGTGCCAGCAGTTTACACGCAACAGAAAAACTGTTTTTT | CASSLHATEKLFF
TRBJ2-7 | 15 | TRBD2 | . | TRBV9 | TGTGCCAGCAGCGTAGGTGGGACTAGCGACTCCGAGCAGTACTTC | CASSVGGTSDSEQYF
TRBJ1-1 | 12 | . | . | TRBV12-5 | TGTGCTAGCCGGACATTGAACACTGAAGCTTTCTTT | CASRTLNTEAFF
TRBJ2-3 | 16 | TRBD2 | . | TRBV4-1 | TGCGCCAGCAGCCCCCTAACTAGCGACTTCACAGATACGCAGTATTTT | CASSPLTSDFTDTQYF
TRBJ1-6 | 15 | TRBD1 | . | TRBV7-2 | TGTGCCAGCAGCAAAGGGACAGGCTATAATTCACCCCTCCACTTT | CASSKGTGYNSPLHF
TRBJ1-2 | 17 | . | . | TRBV25-1 | TGTGCCAGCAGTATTGGGATAGAACTGGGGAGGACCTATGGCTACACCTTC | CASSIGIELGRTYGYTF
TRBJ1-4 | 13 | . | . | TRBV5-1 | TGCGCCAGCACCCGAGGGCCGGGTGAAAAACTGTTTTTT | CASTRGPGEKLFF
TRBJ1-1 | 13 | . | . | TRBV6-1 | TGTGCCAGCAGTGCTTACAGAAACACTGAAGCTTTCTTT | CASSAYRNTEAFF
TRBJ1-2 | 15 | . | . | TRBV19 | TGTGCCAGTAGTTCCCCTACAACAGGGATCTATGGCTACACCTTC | CASSSPTTGIYGYTF
TRBJ1-2 | 14 | TRBD1 | . | TRBV2 | TGTGCCAGCAGGCCTGGGACAGAGGATCGAGGCTACACCTTC | CASRPGTEDRGYTF
TRBJ2-4 | 15 | . | . | TRBV19 | TGTGCCAGTAGTACCACCCGTGAGCCCAAAAACATTCAGTACTTC | CASSTTREPKNIQYF
TRBJ2-7 | 12 | . | . | TRBV7-2 | TGTGCCAGCAGCCAAACAGGTAACGAGCAGTACTTC | CASSQTGNEQYF